The 21 T cell receptor beta chains below come from one sample, sequenced in a study of control samples from healthy donors and cancer patients. Sequencing used immunoSEQ multiplex PCR; TCRdb keeps in-frame clones, though not all of them. This table holds around 120,000 clones, approximately 95% found once. Material for sequencing was blood. Receptors were obtained from a man under 40 in good health.

V gene TRBV7-9 combines with J gene TRBJ2-5; 9 nucleotides align to TRBD2. From germline, CDR1 is SEHNR and CDR2 FQNEAQ (reference sequence). The CDR3 is 16 residues long. The junction had 10 bases not matched to a gene; V was cut back by 5 bases and J by 3 bases. The CDR3 loop reads CASSPIRTSVEETQYF. DNA for the CDR3: TGTGCCAGCAGCCCGATCAGGACTAGCGTAGAAGAGACCCAGTACTTC.

The chain combines TRBV27 with TRBJ1-1; D remains unclear. Germline CDR1 MNHEY, CDR2 SMNVEV (reference sequence). CDR3 length: 15 amino acids. V was clipped by 6 bases and J by 1 base, with 15 bases between them. The CDR3 region is CASRRSPARNTEAFF. CDR3 nucleotides: TGTGCCAGCAGGCGCTCCCCAGCCCGGAACACTGAAGCTTTCTTT.

V and J are TRBV3-1 (or the pseudogene TRBV3-2) and TRBJ1-3; D gene uncertain. Deletions cut 4 bases from V and 0 bases from J, with 16 bases between. Per germline, CDR1 LGHDT and CDR2 YNNKEL (reference sequence). There are 17 residues in the CDR3. The CDR3 region is CASSLGVRTVSGNTIYF. The CDR3 nucleotides read TGTGCCAGCAGCCTGGGCGTGCGGACGGTCTCTGGAAACACCATATATTTT.

CDR3 in DNA: TGTGCCAGCAGCTCGGGACAGCCCGGGGAGCTGTTTTTT. It is translated as CASSSGQPGELFF. V and J are TRBV13 and TRBJ2-2; 7 positions match TRBD1. The CDR3 length is 13 residues. The germline gives CDR1 PRHDT, CDR2 FYEKMQ (reference sequence). V was pared by 4 bases and J by 6 bases, with 2 bases of the junction left unmatched.

This clone has just one count. The chain is built from TRBV6-2 or TRBV6-3 and TRBJ1-6, with D uncertain. The V gene's germline CDR1 is MNHEY and CDR2 SVGEGT. The length of the CDR3 is 13 residues. Between the trimmed V and J ends, which lost 5 bases and 7 bases, there was a span of 9 bases. The CDR3 DNA sequence: TGTGCCAGCAGTATCAACGAGAATTCACCCCTCCACTTT. The encoded protein is CASSINENSPLHF.

This clone has a single count. The genes are TRBV11-2 and TRBJ2-7, with D possibly TRBD1 on 5 matching bases. The ends were cut back, 2 bases at V and 1 base at J, with 15 bases in the middle. The CDR3 has 16 residues. Germline CDR1 SGHAT, CDR2 FQNNGV. CDR3 DNA sequence: TGTGCCAGCAGCTTACTCGGCCAGGGTGGTTCCTACGAGCAGTACTTC. Protein product: CASSLLGQGGSYEQYF.

About this clone: This same CDR3 is encoded by further DNA sequences in the sample. The chain employs TRBV30 and TRBJ1-5; 7 positions match TRBD1. V gave up 3 bases and J gave up 4 bases; unmatched junction bases: 3. The V gene's germline CDR1 is GTSNPN and CDR2 SVGIG (reference sequence). The CDR3 covers 13 residues. The CDR3 is CAWSRQGNQPQHF. The CDR3 coding sequence is TGTGCCTGGAGCCGACAGGGAAATCAGCCCCAGCATTTT.

The CDR3 bases are TGTGCCAGCAAACAAGGGGAAAATCAGCCCCAGCATTTT. It specifies CASKQGENQPQHF. V and J are TRBV6-5 and TRBJ1-5; the D gene is possibly TRBD1 (5 bases). The CDR3 runs to 13 residues. CDR1 and CDR2 from the germline V gene are MNHEY and SVGAGI. V was shortened by 7 bases and J by 4 bases, with 11 bases between the two germline ends.

The genes are TRBV3-1 (or the pseudogene TRBV3-2) and TRBJ2-1; 14 bases are a match to TRBD2. The CDR3 contains 15 residues. Germline values: CDR1 LGHDT, CDR2 YNNKEL (reference sequence). Trimming cost V 1 base and J 8 bases; bases outside gene matches: 1. In DNA form, the CDR3 reads TGTGCCAGCAGCCAAGGACTAGCGGGGGGGCATGAGCAGTTCTTC. Amino acid sequence: CASSQGLAGGHEQFF.

The chain carries TRBV3-1 (or the pseudogene TRBV3-2) and TRBJ1-5; the D is unclear. The germline V gene has CDR1 LGHDT and CDR2 YNNKEL (reference sequence). This CDR3 has 13 residues. Trimming removed 1 base at V and 5 bases at J, with 6 bases between. The CDR3 sequence is CASSQAQYQPQHF. The CDR3 DNA sequence: TGTGCCAGCAGCCAAGCTCAGTATCAGCCCCAGCATTTT.

The chain links TRBV4-1 to TRBJ1-1; D is possibly TRBD1 (5 bases). Trimming removed 3 bases at V and 1 base at J, with 9 bases between. The germline gives CDR1 MGHRA, CDR2 YSYEKL. CDR3 length: 14 residues. Written as DNA, the CDR3 is TGCGCCAGCAGCCAGGTAACAGGGAACACTGAAGCTTTCTTT. Translated, it gives CASSQVTGNTEAFF.

The J gene is TRBJ2-1, the V gene TRBV9; 9 positions agree with TRBD1. Germline V lookup: CDR1 SGDLS, CDR2 YYNGEE. Trimming took 2 bases from V and 3 from J; bases not matched to a gene: 3. The CDR3 sequence is 15 residues long. CDR3 protein: CASSVTGGFYNEQFF. The DNA of the CDR3 is TGTGCCAGCAGCGTCACAGGGGGCTTCTACAATGAGCAGTTCTTC.

CDR3 protein: CASSRLTSYTGELFF. The CDR3 nucleotides are TGTGCCAGCAGCCGTCTTACCAGCTACACCGGGGAGCTGTTTTTT. The chain recombines TRBV7-2 with TRBJ2-2; D gene uncertain. Looked up from germline, CDR1 is SGHTA and CDR2 is FQGNSA. The V end was cut by 5 bases, the J end by 3 bases, with 13 bases between. This CDR3 spans 15 amino acids.

With respect to this clone: An end of the junction differs from the germline gene, which may be a read error. Other DNA sequences within the sample encode an identical CDR3. This chain links TRBV2 with TRBJ1-2, with unresolved D. This CDR3 contains 12 residues. Per germline, CDR1 SNHLY and CDR2 FYNNEI. CDR3 in amino acids: CASSARVHGYTF. In DNA, the CDR3 is TGTGCCAGTAGTGCCCGGGTCCATGGCTACACCTTC.

The chain links TRBV6-1 to TRBJ1-1, with D unclear. Germline lookup yields CDR1 MNHNS and CDR2 SASEGT. Trimming left V 1 base short and J 0 bases short, with 6 bases between. This CDR3 comprises 14 residues. CDR3 DNA sequence: TGTGCCAGCAGTGAAGGACGGTTGAACACTGAAGCTTTCTTT. Encoded protein: CASSEGRLNTEAFF.

This chain uses TRBV3-1 (or the pseudogene TRBV3-2) with TRBJ2-2; the match to TRBD1 covers 9 bases. Germline values: CDR1 LGHDT, CDR2 YNNKEL (reference sequence). Trimming took 1 base from V and 3 from J; bases not matched to a gene: 3. This CDR3 has 16 amino acids. The CDR3 nucleotides are TGTGCCAGCAGCCAAGTGTGGACAGGGGACACCGGGGAGCTGTTTTTT. This translates into CASSQVWTGDTGELFF.

The chain has TRBV7-9 and TRBJ2-7; D perhaps matches TRBD1 (5 bases). This CDR3 region has 14 residues. Germline CDR1 reads SEHNR; CDR2 reads FQNEAQ (reference sequence). The V end was cut by 2 bases, the J end by 4 bases, with 12 bases between. This chain's CDR3 is CASSLQGNRYEQYF. Here the CDR3 DNA reads TGTGCCAGCAGCTTACAGGGTAATCGGTACGAGCAGTACTTC. The variable domain in full, completed from reference TRBV7-9 and TRBJ2-7, reads DTGVSQNPRHKITKRGQNVTFRCDPISEHNRLYWYRQTLGQGPEFLTYFQNEAQLEKSRLLSDRFSAERPKGSFSTLEIQRTEQGDSAMYLCASSLQGNRYEQYFGPGTRLTVT.

This rearrangement joins TRBV6-2 or TRBV6-3 to TRBJ1-6; 7 bases agree with TRBD1. CDR3 length equals 18 residues. Looked up from germline, CDR1 is MNHEY and CDR2 is SVGEGT. V was clipped by 2 bases and J by 0 bases; unmatched bases: 7. The CDR3 sequence is CASSYNLRTGSYNSPLHF. CDR3 nucleotides: TGTGCCAGCAGTTACAACCTGCGGACAGGCTCCTATAATTCACCCCTCCACTTT.

V gene TRBV9 combines with J gene TRBJ1-1, with a weak D call TRBD1 (5 bases). The CDR3 runs to 13 residues. Germline V CDR1 and CDR2: SGDLS, YYNGEE. V lost 7 bases, J lost 2 bases, and 12 bases lay in between. The CDR3 spells CASGEDTNTEAFF. The DNA for the CDR3 is TGTGCCAGCGGGGAGGACACCAACACTGAAGCTTTCTTT.

The V gene is TRBV15, the J gene TRBJ1-5, with 8 bases lining up with TRBD1. This CDR3 spans 14 amino acids. After removal of 3 bases from V and 6 bases from J, the junction contained 4 bases not matched to a gene. CDR1 and CDR2 from the germline V gene are LNHNV and YYDKDF (reference sequence). CDR3 amino acids: CATSSGQGFQPQHF. As DNA, the CDR3 is TGTGCCACCAGCAGTGGACAGGGCTTTCAGCCCCAGCATTTT.

This rearrangement joins TRBV6-2 or TRBV6-3 to TRBJ1-1; the D gene is possibly TRBD1 (6 bases). V was cut by 6 bases and J by 4 bases, with 18 bases left in between. CDR1 MNHEY and CDR2 SVGEGT come from the germline V gene. The CDR3 consists of 15 residues. The CDR3 DNA reads TGTGCCAGCAGCAGATCCGGCGGGGGCGGCACTGAAGCTTTCTTT. It codes for CASSRSGGGGTEAFF.